Following are 5 T cell receptor beta chains from one sample sequenced in a study of blood T cell repertoires in COVID-19. Sequencing was performed with immunoSEQ multiplex PCR; in TCRdb, only in-frame clones are kept and a portion is missing. The table includes roughly 320,000 clones, just under 90% detected once. The sequenced material came from peripheral blood. The origin of the receptors is a woman in her thirties with COVID-19, enrolled during active disease.

This rearrangement joins TRBV7-3 to TRBJ2-2; D is ambiguous. The CDR3 is 15 residues long. V was clipped by 3 bases and J by 5 bases, with 13 bases between them. Germline V gives CDR1 SGHTA, CDR2 FQGTGA. The CDR3 is CASSLGRLGTGELFF. In DNA, the CDR3 is TGTGCCAGCAGCTTGGGCCGCCTGGGTACCGGGGAGCTGTTTTTT. The whole variable domain, remainder taken from reference TRBV7-3 and TRBJ2-2, is GAGVSQTPSNKVTEKGKYVELRCDPISGHTALYWYRQSLGQGPEFLIYFQGTGAADDSGLPNDRFFAVRPEGSVSTLKIQRTERGDSAVYLCASSLGRLGTGELFFGEGSRLTVL.

The CDR3 protein is CAWQGTVNSPLHF. CDR3 sequence (DNA): TGTGCCTGGCAGGGGACAGTGAATTCACCCCTCCACTTT. The chain links TRBV30 to TRBJ1-6; 7 nucleotides align to TRBD1. The ends lost 5 bases at V and 7 bases at J; junction bases unmatched: 5. The length of the CDR3 is 13 residues. CDR1 and CDR2 (germline): GTSNPN, SVGIG (reference sequence).

The chain couples TRBV27 to TRBJ1-6; 10 bases map to TRBD1. The CDR3 is 15 residues long. Germline V CDR1 and CDR2: MNHEY, SMNVEV (reference sequence). After removal of 6 bases from V and 5 bases from J, the junction contained 4 bases not matched to a gene. CDR3 sequence reads: CASRTGTGDNSPLHF. The CDR3 coding sequence is TGTGCCAGCAGAACCGGGACAGGGGATAATTCACCCCTCCACTTT.

This sequence joins TRBV6-6 and TRBJ2-7, with a tentative D call TRBD1 (5 bases). Germline V gene data show CDR1 as MNHNY and CDR2 as SVGAGI (reference sequence). This CDR3 contains 14 residues. Trimming stripped 4 bases from V and 5 bases from J, with 15 bases between. The CDR3 loop reads CASSSTRSGNEQYF. In DNA, the CDR3 is TGTGCCAGCAGTTCCACCCGATCAGGGAACGAGCAGTACTTC.

The chain uses TRBV5-5 and TRBJ1-4; D may be TRBD1 (5 bases). Trimming shortened V by 1 base and J by 3 bases, and 7 bases separated the two germline ends. Germline CDR1 SGHKS, CDR2 YYEKEE (reference sequence). The CDR3 extends over 14 amino acids. CDR3 residues: CASSLTGANEKLFF. CDR3 coding DNA: TGTGCCAGCAGCTTGACGGGGGCTAATGAAAAACTGTTTTTT. Supplemented by reference TRBV5-5 and TRBJ1-4, the full variable domain reads DAGVTQSPTHLIKTRGQQVTLRCSPISGHKSVSWYQQVLGQGPQFIFQYYEKEERGRGNFPDRFSARQFPNYSSELNVNALLLGDSALYLCASSLTGANEKLFFGSGTQLSVL.